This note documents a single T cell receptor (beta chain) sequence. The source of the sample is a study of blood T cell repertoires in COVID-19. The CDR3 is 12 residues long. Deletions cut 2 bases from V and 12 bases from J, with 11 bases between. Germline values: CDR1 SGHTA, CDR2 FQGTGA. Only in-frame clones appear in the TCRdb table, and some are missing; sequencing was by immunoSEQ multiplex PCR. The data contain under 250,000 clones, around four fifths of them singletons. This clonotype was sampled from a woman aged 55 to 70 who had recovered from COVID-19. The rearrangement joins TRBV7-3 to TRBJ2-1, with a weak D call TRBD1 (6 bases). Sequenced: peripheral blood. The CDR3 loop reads CASSLAGAAQFF. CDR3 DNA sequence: TGTGCCAGCAGCTTAGCAGGGGCCGCGCAGTTCTTC. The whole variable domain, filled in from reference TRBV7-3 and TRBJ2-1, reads GAGVSQTPSNKVTEKGKYVELRCDPISGHTALYWYRQSLGQGPEFLIYFQGTGAADDSGLPNDRFFAVRPEGSVSTLKIQRTERGDSAVYLCASSLAGAAQFFGPGTRLTVL.